The 29 T cell receptor beta chains below come from one sample, sequenced in a study of shared clonotypes between healthy human individuals. TCRdb keeps only in-frame clones here, not all; method: immunoSEQ multiplex PCR. The top ten clones hold 1.5% to 2% of a sample with 550,000 to 700,000 clones, around 78% of them seen once. Sequenced: memory CD4+ T cells sorted from blood. The subset here: CD45RA-negative fraction. The receptors stem from a woman between 25 and 40 years old in good health.

The rearrangement uses TRBV5-1 and TRBJ2-3; a weak D match, TRBD2 (6 bases). Germline values: CDR1 SGHRS, CDR2 YFSETQ. The V gene lost 1 base and the J gene lost 0 bases, with 9 bases spanning the gap. The CDR3 is 15 amino acids. The CDR3 spells CASSLRGISTDTQYF. The CDR3 DNA is TGCGCCAGCAGCTTGCGGGGGATTAGCACAGATACGCAGTATTTT.

This clone was picked up a small number of times. The genes are TRBV27 and TRBJ1-5, with D possibly being TRBD1 (5 bases). Germline V CDR1 and CDR2: MNHEY, SMNVEV (reference sequence). There are 15 residues in the CDR3. The V end lost 6 bases, the J end lost 0 bases, and 12 bases lay between the germline ends. In DNA form, the CDR3 reads TGTGCCAGCAGCAGGGACGGAATTAGCAATCAGCCCCAGCATTTT. Translating it yields CASSRDGISNQPQHF.

The V gene is TRBV1, the J gene TRBJ1-5; TRBD1 reflects the table's D call only, with no check against the DNA. TRBV1 is annotated as a pseudogene. The length of the CDR3 is 18 residues. The DNA for the CDR3 is TGCACCAGCAGCCAAGAAGATTCGGGACAGATCAACAATCAGCCCCAGCATTTT. It codes for CTSSQEDSGQINNQPQHF.

The CDR3 bases are TGTGCCAGCAGCTTATTCGGAGCGGGAGGGTCCAATGAGCAGTTCTTC. It codes for CASSLFGAGGSNEQFF. The V call is TRBV7-3, the J call TRBJ2-1, with 10 positions matching TRBD2. V was pared by 2 bases and J by 6 bases, with 7 bases of the junction left unmatched. Germline V gene sequence: CDR1 SGHTA, CDR2 FQGTGA. The CDR3 length is 16 residues.

The rearrangement links TRBV4-1 to TRBJ2-4; D ambiguous. Germline values: CDR1 MGHRA, CDR2 YSYEKL. The CDR3 length is 15 residues. V was shortened by 3 bases and J by 0 bases, with 9 bases between the two germline ends. Here the CDR3 DNA reads TGCGCCAGCAGCCATCGAGGAGTAGCCAAAAACATTCAGTACTTC. This translates into CASSHRGVAKNIQYF.

This clone has just one count. This chain links TRBV19 with TRBJ1-1, with D uncertain. Trimming took 4 bases from V and 0 from J, leaving 9 bases between them. The CDR3 spans 14 residues. The germline CDR1 and CDR2 sequences are LNHDA and SQIVND (reference sequence). The CDR3 loop reads CASSKGFMNTEAFF. CDR3 DNA sequence: TGTGCCAGTAGTAAAGGGTTCATGAACACTGAAGCTTTCTTT.

In this sample, this clone turned up a few times. The rearrangement joins TRBV28 to TRBJ1-2, with a possible D match to TRBD1 (5 bases). The CDR3 extends over 16 amino acids. The germline V and J ends were trimmed by 5 bases and 4 bases, with 20 bases remaining between them. Germline V lookup: CDR1 MDHEN, CDR2 SYDVKM. The CDR3 DNA is TGTGCCAGCAGTCTTACTCGACAGTTTCACCTCTATGGCTACACCTTC. This gives the protein CASSLTRQFHLYGYTF.

J is TRBJ2-1 and V is TRBV10-3, with 12 bases that match TRBD2. The trim removed 5 bases at V and 5 bases at J, leaving 1 base unmatched. The germline CDR1 and CDR2 sequences are ENHRY and SYGVKD. The CDR3 covers 14 residues. The CDR3 protein is CAISRTSGNNEQFF. CDR3 bases: TGTGCCATCAGTCGGACTAGCGGGAACAATGAGCAGTTCTTC.

The rearrangement joins TRBV11-2 to TRBJ2-1; TRBD2 matches at 11 bases. Unmatched junction bases numbered 8, after V lost 5 bases and J lost 8 bases. Germline-derived CDR1 and CDR2 are SGHAT and FQNNGV. The CDR3 contains 15 residues. DNA for the CDR3: TGTGCCAGCAGCCCACTAGCGGGAGCAAGTCATGAGCAGTTCTTC. It encodes CASSPLAGASHEQFF.

The genes are TRBV20-1 and TRBJ1-1; D remains unclear. The V gene's germline CDR1 is DFQATT and CDR2 SNEGSKA (reference sequence). The CDR3 contains 11 residues. Trimming stripped 0 bases from V and 4 bases from J, with 3 bases between. This CDR3 is CSARDRTEAFF. The CDR3 bases are TGCAGTGCTAGAGATCGCACTGAAGCTTTCTTT.

With respect to this clone: Other DNA sequences of this sample code for an identical CDR3. The chain uses TRBV13 and TRBJ2-1, with no clear D. CDR1 and CDR2 (germline): PRHDT, FYEKMQ (reference sequence). Trimming stripped 1 base from V and 6 bases from J, with 4 bases between. CDR3 length: 12 residues. CDR3 sequence reads: CASSLDLNEQFF. CDR3 nucleotide sequence: TGTGCCAGCAGCTTAGATCTCAATGAGCAGTTCTTC. The whole variable domain, remainder taken from reference TRBV13 and TRBJ2-1, is AAGVIQSPRHLIKEKRETATLKCYPIPRHDTVYWYQQGPGQDPQFLISFYEKMQSDKGSIPDRFSAQQFSDYHSELNMSSLELGDSALYFCASSLDLNEQFFGPGTRLTVL.

The V call is TRBV19, the J call TRBJ2-1; D might be TRBD2 (6 bases). The germline CDR1 and CDR2 sequences are LNHDA and SQIVND (reference sequence). V dropped 3 bases and J dropped 2 bases, with 17 bases sitting between them. The CDR3 has 17 amino acids. The CDR3 coding sequence is TGTGCCAGTAGTATCGGCGGAGGGTGGGTTACCTACAATGAGCAGTTCTTC. Translation gives CASSIGGGWVTYNEQFF. The full variable domain, rest sourced from reference TRBV19 and TRBJ2-1, is DGGITQSPKYLFRKEGQNVTLSCEQNLNHDAMYWYRQDPGQGLRLIYYSQIVNDFQKGDIAEGYSVSREKKESFPLTVTSAQKNPTAFYLCASSIGGGWVTYNEQFFGPGTRLTVL.

The count of this clone is one. The chain is built from TRBV11-2 and TRBJ2-6; D perhaps matches TRBD1 (6 bases). There are 17 residues in the CDR3. The germline V gene encodes CDR1 SGHAT and CDR2 FQNNGV. V gave up 2 bases and J gave up 0 bases, with 11 bases separating them. CDR3 DNA sequence: TGTGCCAGCAGCTTATGGTCAGGGGTCTCTGGGGCCAACGTCCTGACTTTC. Protein sequence: CASSLWSGVSGANVLTF.

J is TRBJ2-2 and V is TRBV5-6; perhaps TRBD2 as D (6 bases). V lost 3 bases, J lost 6 bases, and 6 bases lay in between. Looked up from germline, CDR1 is SGHDT and CDR2 is YYEEEE. The CDR3 consists of 12 residues. The CDR3 is CASSWGAGELFF. CDR3 DNA: TGTGCCAGCAGCTGGGGGGCCGGGGAGCTGTTTTTT.

V is TRBV11-2 and J is TRBJ2-7, with 9 bases lining up with TRBD2. The CDR3 consists of 14 residues. Germline loops: CDR1 SGHAT, CDR2 FQNNGV. Losses at the gene ends were 4 bases for V and 6 bases for J; bases not matched to a gene: 7. In DNA form, the CDR3 reads TGTGCCAGCAGCTCCAATAGCGGGAGACCCGAGCAGTACTTC. It is translated as CASSSNSGRPEQYF.

A remark on this clone: Compared with germline, one end of the junction differs, possibly owing to a read error. The chain combines TRBV29-1 with TRBJ1-2, with D perhaps TRBD1 (5 bases). CDR3 length: 15 amino acids. CDR1 is SQVTM and CDR2 is ANQGSEA in the germline V gene. The CDR3 DNA reads TGCAGCGTTGGGACGGAGCGACAGACACTACCTATTAGTTTCTTC. It codes for CSVGTERQTLPISFF.

The chain employs TRBV11-3 and TRBJ1-1; D is undetermined. The CDR3 loop spans 12 amino acids. Trimming pared 3 bases from V and 4 bases from J, leaving 6 bases between. Germline V gene lookup returns CDR1 SGHNT and CDR2 YENEEA. CDR3 residues: CASSFFGTEAFF. CDR3 coding DNA: TGTGCCAGCAGCTTTTTTGGCACTGAAGCTTTCTTT. Full variable domain (outside the CDR3, taken from reference TRBV11-3 and TRBJ1-1): EAGVVQSPRYKIIEKKQPVAFWCNPISGHNTLYWYLQNLGQGPELLIRYENEEAVDDSQLPKDRFSAERLKGVDSTLKIQPAELGDSAVYLCASSFFGTEAFFGQGTRLTVV.

V usage is TRBV11-2 and J usage is TRBJ2-1, with 7 positions matching TRBD1. After removal of 0 bases from V and 0 bases from J, the junction contained 14 bases not matched to a gene. Germline V CDR1 and CDR2: SGHAT, FQNNGV. The CDR3 totals 20 residues. CDR3: CASSLDWAPSTGSSYNEQFF. The CDR3 nucleotides read TGTGCCAGCAGCTTAGATTGGGCCCCCTCGACAGGGAGCTCCTACAATGAGCAGTTCTTC.

This chain uses TRBV5-1 with TRBJ2-1; D is uncertain. Per germline, CDR1 SGHRS and CDR2 YFSETQ. The CDR3 extends over 12 amino acids. Deletions cut 3 bases from V and 8 bases from J, with 9 bases between. This chain's CDR3 is CASSSYVDEQFF. The CDR3 DNA reads as TGCGCCAGCAGCTCATATGTCGATGAGCAGTTCTTC.

The gene calls are TRBV19 and TRBJ2-1; D may match TRBD1 or TRBD2 (5 bases each). CDR1 and CDR2 from the germline V gene are LNHDA and SQIVND (reference sequence). V lost 1 base and J 7 bases, leaving 11 bases between the germline ends. CDR3 length: 14 residues. Here the CDR3 DNA reads TGTGCCAGTAGTATAGCTTTCGGGACGAATGAGCAGTTCTTC. Its protein is CASSIAFGTNEQFF.

This clone was detected a few times. The V call is TRBV6-1, the J call TRBJ2-7, with TRBD1 matching 9 bases. The trim removed 3 bases at V and 5 bases at J, leaving 5 bases unmatched. Germline CDR1 MNHNS, CDR2 SASEGT. The CDR3 sequence is 14 residues long. The DNA of the CDR3 is TGTGCCAGCAGTGAGAGGACAGGGGTCGACGAGCAGTACTTC. Amino acid sequence: CASSERTGVDEQYF.

The chain uses TRBV6-9 and TRBJ1-5, with TRBD1 matching 11 bases. This CDR3 has 19 residues. V was pared by 7 bases and J by 2 bases, with 16 bases of the junction left unmatched. CDR1 is MNHGY, CDR2 SVAAGI, per germline. The CDR3 DNA follows: TGTGCCAGCACCCGCCGTTCGGGACAGGGGGTAAACGGCAATCAGCCCCAGCATTTT. Translating gives CASTRRSGQGVNGNQPQHF.

The chain employs TRBV10-2 and TRBJ1-1; D unresolved. Trimming left V 6 bases short and J 0 bases short, with 8 bases between. The CDR3 consists of 13 residues. The germline CDR1 and CDR2 sequences are WSHSY and SAAADI. CDR3 in amino acids: CASREQLNTEAFF. The DNA for the CDR3 is TGCGCCAGCAGGGAACAGCTGAACACTGAAGCTTTCTTT.

This chain joins TRBV7-3 and TRBJ1-1; 8 bases map to TRBD1. This CDR3 contains 17 residues. Trimming removed 1 base from V and 0 bases from J; junction bases left unmatched: 7. In germline, CDR1 is SGHTA, CDR2 FQGTGA. DNA for the CDR3: TGTGCCAGCAGCTTAAGCGCCAGGGGGCGCCTGAACACTGAAGCTTTCTTT. This translates into CASSLSARGRLNTEAFF.

The chain has TRBV19 and TRBJ1-4, with D perhaps TRBD1 (5 bases). Deletions cut 11 bases from V and 7 bases from J, with 17 bases between. Germline CDR1 reads LNHDA; CDR2 reads SQIVND (reference sequence). CDR3 length: 13 amino acids. In nucleotides, the CDR3 is TGTGCCGCTGGAGGCGGGGGTCGTGAAAAACTGTTTTTT. It yields the protein CAAGGGGREKLFF. The complete variable domain, with remaining parts taken from reference TRBV19 and TRBJ1-4, reads DGGITQSPKYLFRKEGQNVTLSCEQNLNHDAMYWYRQDPGQGLRLIYYSQIVNDFQKGDIAEGYSVSREKKESFPLTVTSAQKNPTAFYLCAAGGGGREKLFFGSGTQLSVL.

This clone has a handful of counts. The chain uses TRBV11-2 and TRBJ2-2, with D perhaps matching TRBD1 (6 bases). Deletions cut 5 bases from V and 2 bases from J, with 9 bases between. CDR1 and CDR2 (germline): SGHAT, FQNNGV. There are 14 residues in the CDR3. CDR3 sequence: CASSVQGNTGELFF. CDR3 coding DNA: TGTGCCAGCAGCGTACAGGGAAACACCGGGGAGCTGTTTTTT.

The chain employs TRBV28 and TRBJ1-5; unclear D gene. The V end was cut by 6 bases, the J end by 2 bases, with 8 bases between. CDR3 length: 13 amino acids. Germline values: CDR1 MDHEN, CDR2 SYDVKM. The chain's CDR3 is CASRVFGNQPQHF. DNA of the CDR3: TGTGCCAGCAGGGTCTTTGGCAATCAGCCCCAGCATTTT.

The J gene is TRBJ2-1, the V gene TRBV7-5; the listed D gene, TRBD2, was not tested against the DNA. TRBV7-5 is termed a pseudogene. The length of the CDR3 is 17 residues. Here the CDR3 DNA reads TGTGTCAGAAGCCCTCCTATGGGAGCGGGCGGGTACAATGAGCAGTTCTTC. It specifies CVRSPPMGAGGYNEQFF.

This clone showed up just a few times. The sample contains more than one DNA sequence encoding this CDR3. V and J are TRBV27 and TRBJ1-1; D is unresolved. Germline lookup yields CDR1 MNHEY and CDR2 SMNVEV (reference sequence). Trimming took off 2 bases at V and 5 bases at J, with 9 bases between the two ends. The CDR3 sequence is 13 residues long. CDR3 DNA: TGTGCCAGCAGTTTAAGGGTTAGTACTGAAGCTTTCTTT. It is translated as CASSLRVSTEAFF.